The entry below describes one T cell receptor beta chain. This CDR3 contains 15 residues. Per germline, CDR1 LNHDA and CDR2 SQIVND (reference sequence). Deletions cut 2 bases from V and 2 bases from J, with 10 bases between. This sample is drawn from a study of blood T cell repertoires in COVID-19. The wider study: Acute and convalescent COVID-19 specimens originated in the United States, Italy and Spain. Nucleic acid was either cDNA or gDNA, and it came from T cells, B-cell-depleted T cells, or PBMCs.

Original methodology: Nucleated cell number was recorded as an estimate derived from reference gene primer amplification. Profiling relied on immunoSEQ multiplex PCR, and the TCRdb table lists in-frame clones only, not all of them. V and J calls and clone size are copied from that table; D and trimming were computed from the DNA. The table records more than 95,000 clones, about 86% of them present only once. Sequences were obtained from peripheral blood. This receptor was obtained from a man between 60 and 75 years old with acute or convalescent COVID-19. The chain carries TRBV19 and TRBJ1-5; D might be TRBD1 (6 bases). The CDR3 sequence: CASSISGDGNQPQHF. The CDR3, as DNA: TGTGCCAGTAGTATATCAGGGGATGGCAATCAGCCCCAGCATTTT.